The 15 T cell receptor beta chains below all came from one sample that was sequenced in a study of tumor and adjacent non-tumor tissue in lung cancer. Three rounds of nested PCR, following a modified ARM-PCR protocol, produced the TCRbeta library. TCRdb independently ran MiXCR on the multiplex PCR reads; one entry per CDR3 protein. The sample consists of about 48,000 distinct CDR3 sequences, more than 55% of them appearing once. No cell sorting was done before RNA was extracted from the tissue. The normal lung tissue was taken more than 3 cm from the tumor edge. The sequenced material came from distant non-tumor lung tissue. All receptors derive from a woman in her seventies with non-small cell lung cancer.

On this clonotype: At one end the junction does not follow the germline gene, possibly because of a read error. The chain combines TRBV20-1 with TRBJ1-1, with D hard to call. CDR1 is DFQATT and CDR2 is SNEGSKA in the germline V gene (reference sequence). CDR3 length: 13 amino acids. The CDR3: CNARKPANTEAFF. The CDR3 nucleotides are TGCAATGCTAGAAAGCCGGCGAACACTGAAGCTTTCTTT.

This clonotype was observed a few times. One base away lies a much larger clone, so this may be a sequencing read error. CDR3 loop: CAGSESGLAGGVQYF. The CDR3 DNA sequence: TGCGCCGGCAGTGAATCCGGACTAGCGGGAGGGGTGCAGTACTTC. The chain links TRBV10-2 to TRBJ2-7; TRBD2 aligns across 15 bases. CDR3 length: 15 residues. Germline assignment: CDR1 WSHSY and CDR2 SAAADI.

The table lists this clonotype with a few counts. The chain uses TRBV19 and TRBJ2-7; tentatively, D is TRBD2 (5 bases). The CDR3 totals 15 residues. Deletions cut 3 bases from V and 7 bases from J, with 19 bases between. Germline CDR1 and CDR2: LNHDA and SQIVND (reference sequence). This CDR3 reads CASSIGEGVFGEQYF. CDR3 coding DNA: TGTGCCAGTAGTATCGGAGAGGGAGTCTTCGGTGAGCAGTACTTC.

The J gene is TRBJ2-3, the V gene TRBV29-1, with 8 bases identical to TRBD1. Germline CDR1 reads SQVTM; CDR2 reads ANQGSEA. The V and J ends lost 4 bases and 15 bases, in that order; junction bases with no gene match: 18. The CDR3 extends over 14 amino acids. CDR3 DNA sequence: TGCAGCGTTGCCCAGGAGACAGGGGCAGATACACACTATTTT. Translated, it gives CSVAQETGADTHYF.

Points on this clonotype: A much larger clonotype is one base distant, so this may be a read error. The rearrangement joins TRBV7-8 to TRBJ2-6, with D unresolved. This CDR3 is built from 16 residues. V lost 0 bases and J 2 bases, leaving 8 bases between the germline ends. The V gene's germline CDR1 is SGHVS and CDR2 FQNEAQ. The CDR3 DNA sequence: TGTGCCAGCAGCTTAGCGCAAGTAACTGGGGCCAACGTCCTGACTTTC. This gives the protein CASSLAQVTGANVLTF.

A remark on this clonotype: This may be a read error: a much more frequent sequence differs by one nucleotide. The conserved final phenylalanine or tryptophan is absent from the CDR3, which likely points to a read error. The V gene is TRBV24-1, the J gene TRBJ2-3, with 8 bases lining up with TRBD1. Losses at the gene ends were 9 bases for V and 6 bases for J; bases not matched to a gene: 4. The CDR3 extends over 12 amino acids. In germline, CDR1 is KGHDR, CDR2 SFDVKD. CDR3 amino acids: CATQGAEDTQYI. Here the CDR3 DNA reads TGTGCCACCCAGGGGGCCGAGGATACGCAGTATATT.

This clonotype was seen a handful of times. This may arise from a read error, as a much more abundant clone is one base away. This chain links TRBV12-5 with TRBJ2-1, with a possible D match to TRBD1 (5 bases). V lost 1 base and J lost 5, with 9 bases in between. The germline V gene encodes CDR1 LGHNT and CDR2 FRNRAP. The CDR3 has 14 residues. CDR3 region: CASGLDSQDNEQFF. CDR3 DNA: TGTGCTAGTGGTTTGGACTCACAGGACAATGAGCAGTTCTTC.

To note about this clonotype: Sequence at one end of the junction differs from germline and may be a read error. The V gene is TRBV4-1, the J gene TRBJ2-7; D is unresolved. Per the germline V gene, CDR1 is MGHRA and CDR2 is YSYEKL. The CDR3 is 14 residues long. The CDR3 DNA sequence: TGCGTCAGCAGCCAACCGGGTTGGGCTTACGAGCAGTACTTC. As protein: CVSSQPGWAYEQYF.

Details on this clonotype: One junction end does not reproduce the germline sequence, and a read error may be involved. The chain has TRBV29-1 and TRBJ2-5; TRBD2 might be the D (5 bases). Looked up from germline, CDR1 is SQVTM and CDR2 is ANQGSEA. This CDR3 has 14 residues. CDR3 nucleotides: TGTAGCGTTGAACACCGCTGGGCCCAAGAGACCCAGTACTTC. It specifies CSVEHRWAQETQYF.

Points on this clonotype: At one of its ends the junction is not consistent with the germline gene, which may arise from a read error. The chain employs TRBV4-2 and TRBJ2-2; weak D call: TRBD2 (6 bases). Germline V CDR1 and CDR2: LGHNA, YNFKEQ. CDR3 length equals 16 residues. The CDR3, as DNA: TGTGCAAGCAGCCAAGGGGCTAGCGTAACCATCGGGGAGCTGTTTTTT. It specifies CASSQGASVTIGELFF.

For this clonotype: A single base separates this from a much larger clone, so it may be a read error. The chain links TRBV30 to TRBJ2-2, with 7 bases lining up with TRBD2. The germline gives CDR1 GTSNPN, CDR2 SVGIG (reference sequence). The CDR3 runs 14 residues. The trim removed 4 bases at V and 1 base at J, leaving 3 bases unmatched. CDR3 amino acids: CAWTGGRNTGELFF. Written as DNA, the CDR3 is TGTGCCTGGACAGGCGGGAGGAACACCGGGGAGCTGTTTTTT.

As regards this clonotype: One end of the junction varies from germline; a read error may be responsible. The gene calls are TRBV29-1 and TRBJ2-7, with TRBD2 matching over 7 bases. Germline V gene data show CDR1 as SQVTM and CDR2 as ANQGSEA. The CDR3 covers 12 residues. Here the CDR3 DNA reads TGCAGCGTGAGGGAAGGGGACTATGAGCGGTACTTC. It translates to CSVREGDYERYF.

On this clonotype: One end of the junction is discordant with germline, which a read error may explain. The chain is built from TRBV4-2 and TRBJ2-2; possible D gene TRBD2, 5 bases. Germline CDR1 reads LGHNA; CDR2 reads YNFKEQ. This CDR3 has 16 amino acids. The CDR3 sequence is CASSQDWATNTGELLF. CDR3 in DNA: TGCGCCAGCAGCCAGGATTGGGCCACGAACACCGGGGAGCTGCTTTTT.

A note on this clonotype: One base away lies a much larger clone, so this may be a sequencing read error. CDR3 protein: CASSVLADPHNEQFF. DNA for the CDR3: TGTGCCAGCAGTGTACTAGCGGACCCCCACAATGAGCAGTTCTTC. The V call is TRBV6-1, the J call TRBJ2-1; 8 nucleotides agree with TRBD2. This CDR3 is built from 15 residues. CDR1 is MNHNS, CDR2 SASEGT, per germline. The V gene end was trimmed by 4 bases and the J gene end by 5 bases; junction bases not matched to a gene: 7.

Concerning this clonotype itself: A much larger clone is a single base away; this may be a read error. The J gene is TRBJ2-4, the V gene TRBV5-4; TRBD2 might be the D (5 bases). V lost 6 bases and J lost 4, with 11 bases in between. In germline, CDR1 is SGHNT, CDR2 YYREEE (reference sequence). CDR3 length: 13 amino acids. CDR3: CASNDTGKNIQYF. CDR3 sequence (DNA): TGTGCCAGCAACGACACGGGGAAAAACATTCAGTACTTC.